This TCR beta chain emerged from a study of T cells in Graves' hyperthyroidism and ophthalmopathy. In this sample, this clonotype turned up many times. Its specificity is not known. In the ophthalmopathy cohort, Clinical Activity Score was at least 3, NOSPECS grade at least 4, and duration under 3 months. PBMCs came from 10 ml fresh peripheral blood. Overall study findings and caveats: By a 13 V-J model, ophthalmopathy was set apart from stable hyperthyroidism.

Trimming removed 3 bases from V and 0 bases from J, with 14 bases in between. There are 16 residues in the CDR3. Germline V lookup: CDR1 KGHSH, CDR2 LQKENI. The source material, RNA transcripts, was used to amplify TCR beta CDR3 regions. A set of HTBI primers served as the primers for a first-round RT-PCR of the TCR CDR3. TCRdb redid the calling of the multiplex PCR reads with MiXCR, one entry per CDR3 protein. The top ten hold about 12% of the sample, which has about 640,000 distinct CDR3 sequences, more than 12% seen once. Sequenced: blood. V gene TRBV18 combines with J gene TRBJ1-1, with D possibly TRBD1 on 6 matching bases. This TCR was recovered from a woman aged 50 to 65 with Graves' ophthalmopathy. The CDR3 spells CASSPGGPPMNTEAFF. In DNA, the CDR3 is TGTGCCAGCTCACCGGGGGGGCCCCCGATGAACACTGAAGCTTTCTTT.